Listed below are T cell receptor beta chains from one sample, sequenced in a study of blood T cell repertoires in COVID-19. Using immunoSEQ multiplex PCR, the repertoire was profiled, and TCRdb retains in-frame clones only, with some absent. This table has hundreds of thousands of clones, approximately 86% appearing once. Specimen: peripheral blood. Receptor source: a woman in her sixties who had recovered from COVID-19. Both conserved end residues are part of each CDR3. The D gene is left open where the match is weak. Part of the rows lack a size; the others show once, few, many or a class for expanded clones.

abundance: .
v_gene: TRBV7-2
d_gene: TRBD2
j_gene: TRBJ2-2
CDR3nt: TGTGCCAGCAGCTTAGAAAGGCTAGCGGGGGGGCTGAGCACCGGGGAGCTGTTTTTT
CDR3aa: CASSLERLAGGLSTGELFF

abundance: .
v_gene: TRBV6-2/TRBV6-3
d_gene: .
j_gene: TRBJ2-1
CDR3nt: TGTGCCAGCAGTTCCCCCCCCCGTGAGCAGTTCTTC
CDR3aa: CASSSPPREQFF

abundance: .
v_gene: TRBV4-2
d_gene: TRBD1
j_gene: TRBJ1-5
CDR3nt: TGTGCCAGCAGCCCGCGGGACAGGGCGACTCAGCCCCAGCATTTT
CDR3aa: CASSPRDRATQPQHF

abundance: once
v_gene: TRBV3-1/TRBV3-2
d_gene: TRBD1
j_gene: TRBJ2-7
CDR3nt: TGTGCCAGCAGCCAAGTTGGGACAGGGAAAAAGCAGTACTTC
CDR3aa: CASSQVGTGKKQYF

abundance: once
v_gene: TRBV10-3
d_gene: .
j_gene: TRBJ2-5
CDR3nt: TGTGCCATCAGTGTACAAGAGACCCAGTACTTC
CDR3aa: CAISVQETQYF

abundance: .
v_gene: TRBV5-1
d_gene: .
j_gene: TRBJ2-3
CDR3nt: TGCGCCAGCAGTTATGACAGAGATACGCAGTATTTT
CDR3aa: CASSYDRDTQYF

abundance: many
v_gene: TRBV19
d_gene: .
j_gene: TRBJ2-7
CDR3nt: TGTGCCAGTACTAGGGCGGGACAGTTGTACTTC
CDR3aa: CASTRAGQLYF

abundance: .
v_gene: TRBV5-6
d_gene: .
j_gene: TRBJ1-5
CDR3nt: TGTGCCAGCAGCTTGATTGGCAGTGTACAGCCCCAGCATTTT
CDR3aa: CASSLIGSVQPQHF

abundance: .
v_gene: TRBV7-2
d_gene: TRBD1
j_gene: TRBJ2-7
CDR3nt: TGTGCCAGCAGCTTAAGTTCTTACAGGGGAAACGAGCAGTACTTC
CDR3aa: CASSLSSYRGNEQYF

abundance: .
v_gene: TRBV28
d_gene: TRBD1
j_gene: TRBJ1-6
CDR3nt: TGTGCCAGCAGTTTAGGACAGGGGACGGGAATACGGGGGGCCCTCCACTTT
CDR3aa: CASSLGQGTGIRGALHF

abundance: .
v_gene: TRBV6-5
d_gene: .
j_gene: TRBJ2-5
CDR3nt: TGTGCCAGCAGTTACAGCAGGAAAGAGACCCAGTACTTC
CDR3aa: CASSYSRKETQYF

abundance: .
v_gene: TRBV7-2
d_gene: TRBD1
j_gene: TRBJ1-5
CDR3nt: TGTGCCAGCAGCGACCCGACAGGGGGCGCAGGGGGTCAGCCCCAGCATTTT
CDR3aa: CASSDPTGGAGGQPQHF

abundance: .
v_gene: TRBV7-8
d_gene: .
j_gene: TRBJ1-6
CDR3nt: TGTGCCAGCAGCCGAAACACAGATTCACCCCTCCACTTT
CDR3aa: CASSRNTDSPLHF

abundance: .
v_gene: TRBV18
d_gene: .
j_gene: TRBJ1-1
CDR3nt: TGTGCCAGCTCACCCATGAACACTGAAGCTTTCTTT
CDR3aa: CASSPMNTEAFF

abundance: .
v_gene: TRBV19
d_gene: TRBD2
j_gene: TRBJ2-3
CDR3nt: TGTGCCAGTAGTCGGCGGGGGGCAGATACGCAGTATTTT
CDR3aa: CASSRRGADTQYF

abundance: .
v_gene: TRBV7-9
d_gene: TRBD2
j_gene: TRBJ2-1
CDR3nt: TGTGCCAGCAGCTCACTAGCGGGGGGGCTTAACTCCTACAATGAGCAGTTCTTC
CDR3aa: CASSSLAGGLNSYNEQFF

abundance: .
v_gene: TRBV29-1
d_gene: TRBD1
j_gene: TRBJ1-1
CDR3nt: TGCAGCGTCGCCGGGACAGCGAACACTGAAGCTTTCTTT
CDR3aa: CSVAGTANTEAFF

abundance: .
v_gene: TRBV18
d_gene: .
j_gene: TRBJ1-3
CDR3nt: TGTGCCAGCTCACCACCCCCGCCGGGGCAGGGGAATGGAAACACCATATATTTT
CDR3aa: CASSPPPPGQGNGNTIYF

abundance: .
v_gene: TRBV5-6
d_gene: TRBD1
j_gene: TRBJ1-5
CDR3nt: TGTGCCAGCAGCTTGGGGACAGGGGTTCAGCCCCAGCATTTT
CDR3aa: CASSLGTGVQPQHF

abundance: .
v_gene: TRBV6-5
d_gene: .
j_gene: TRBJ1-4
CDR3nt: TGTGCCGGTCATCGGGGGATTAATGAAAAACTGTTTTTT
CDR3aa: CAGHRGINEKLFF

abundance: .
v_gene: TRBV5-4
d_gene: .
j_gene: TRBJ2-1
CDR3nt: TGTGCCAGCAGCCCCCTAGGGGGGGGTTACAATGAGCAGTTCTTC
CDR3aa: CASSPLGGGYNEQFF

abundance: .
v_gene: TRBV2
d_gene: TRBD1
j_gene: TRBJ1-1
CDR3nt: TGTGCCAGCAGGCTGACAGGGGTGAACACTGAAGCTTTCTTT
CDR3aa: CASRLTGVNTEAFF

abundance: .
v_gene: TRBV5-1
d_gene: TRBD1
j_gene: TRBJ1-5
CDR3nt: TGCGCCAGCAGCTTGGTTGGAGGAGGGGGCCAGCCCCAGCATTTT
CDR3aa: CASSLVGGGGQPQHF

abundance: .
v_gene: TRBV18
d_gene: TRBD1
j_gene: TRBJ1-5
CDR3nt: TGTGCCAGCACACAGGGGGATAGCAATCAGCCCCAGCATTTT
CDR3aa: CASTQGDSNQPQHF

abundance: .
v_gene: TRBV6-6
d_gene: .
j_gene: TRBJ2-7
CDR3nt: TGTGCCAGCAGTTACGGGAGCCCCCGGGCCACAAACGAGCAGTACTTC
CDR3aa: CASSYGSPRATNEQYF

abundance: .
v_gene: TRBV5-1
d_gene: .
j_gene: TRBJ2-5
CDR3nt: TGCGCCAGCAGCTTGGAAATAATCCAAGAGACCCAGTACTTC
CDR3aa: CASSLEIIQETQYF

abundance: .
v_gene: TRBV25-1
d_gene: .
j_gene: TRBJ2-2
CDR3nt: TGTGCCAGCAGTGGACTGACAGGGAACACCGGGGAGCTGTTTTTT
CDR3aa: CASSGLTGNTGELFF

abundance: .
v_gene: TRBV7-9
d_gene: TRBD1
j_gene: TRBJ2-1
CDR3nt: TGTGCCAGCAGCTCCTGGACAGGGGCCAACTACAATGAGCAGTTCTTC
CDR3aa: CASSSWTGANYNEQFF

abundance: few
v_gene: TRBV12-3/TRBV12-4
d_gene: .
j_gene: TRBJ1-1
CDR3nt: TGTGCCAGCAGCCCAGGGCGGAACACTGAAGCTTTCTTT
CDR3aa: CASSPGRNTEAFF

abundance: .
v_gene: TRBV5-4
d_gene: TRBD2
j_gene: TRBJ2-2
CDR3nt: TGTGCCAGCAGCTGGACTAGCGGGGCGACCGGGGAGCTGTTTTTT
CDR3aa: CASSWTSGATGELFF

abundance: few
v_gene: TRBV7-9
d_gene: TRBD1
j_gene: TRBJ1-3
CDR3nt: TGTGCCAGCAGCACCGGGACAGGGGCTGGAAACACCATATATTTT
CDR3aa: CASSTGTGAGNTIYF

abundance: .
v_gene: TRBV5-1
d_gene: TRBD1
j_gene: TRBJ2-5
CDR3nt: TGCGCCAGCAGCCTAAATCCGGGACAGGGGGTTAAGAAAGAGACCCAGTACTTC
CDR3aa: CASSLNPGQGVKKETQYF

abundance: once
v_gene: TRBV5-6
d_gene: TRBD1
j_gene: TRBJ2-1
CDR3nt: TGTGCCAGCAGCTCCCTCGCCGGGACAGGAGATTACAATGAGCAGCTCTTC
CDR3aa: CASSSLAGTGDYNEQLF

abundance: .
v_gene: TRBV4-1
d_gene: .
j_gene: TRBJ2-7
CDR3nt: TGCGCCAGCAGCCCCCTGGCCATCTCCTACGAGCAGTACTTC
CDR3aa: CASSPLAISYEQYF

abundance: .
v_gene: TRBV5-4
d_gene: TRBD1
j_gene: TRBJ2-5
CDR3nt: TGTGCCAGCAGCTCGGGACAGTTCCAAGAGACCCAGTACTTC
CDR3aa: CASSSGQFQETQYF

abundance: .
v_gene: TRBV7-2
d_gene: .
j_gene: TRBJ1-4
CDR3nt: TGTGCCAGCAGCTTAGGTCATATGACGCAGGTGGAAAAACTGTTTTTT
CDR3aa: CASSLGHMTQVEKLFF

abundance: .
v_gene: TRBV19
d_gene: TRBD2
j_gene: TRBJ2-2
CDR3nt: TGTGCCAGTAGTATTCTAGCGGGAGAAAACACCGGGGAGCTGTTTTTT
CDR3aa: CASSILAGENTGELFF

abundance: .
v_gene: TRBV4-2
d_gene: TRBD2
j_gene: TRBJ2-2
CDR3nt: TGTGCCAGCAGCCAAGACTCCGGGACTACCTCCCGGGGCACCGGGGAGCTGTTTTTT
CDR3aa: CASSQDSGTTSRGTGELFF

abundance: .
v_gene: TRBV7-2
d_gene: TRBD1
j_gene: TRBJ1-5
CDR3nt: TGTGCCAGCAGCACCTGGACAGGGGACAATCAGCCCCAGCATTTT
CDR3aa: CASSTWTGDNQPQHF

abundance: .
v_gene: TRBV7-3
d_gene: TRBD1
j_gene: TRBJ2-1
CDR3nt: TGTGCCAGCAGCTACCAACGACAGGGTAACGGCGATGAGCAGTTCTTC
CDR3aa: CASSYQRQGNGDEQFF

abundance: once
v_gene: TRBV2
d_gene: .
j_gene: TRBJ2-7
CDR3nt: TGTGCCAGCAGTTATTACGAGCAGTACTTC
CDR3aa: CASSYYEQYF

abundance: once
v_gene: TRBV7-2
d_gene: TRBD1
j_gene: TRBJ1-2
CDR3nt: TGTGCCAGCAGCCTACAGGGGGCCTATGGCTACACCTTC
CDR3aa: CASSLQGAYGYTF

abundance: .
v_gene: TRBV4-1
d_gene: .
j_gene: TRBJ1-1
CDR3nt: TGCGCCAGCAGCCAACTGACTAACACTGAAGCTTTCTTT
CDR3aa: CASSQLTNTEAFF

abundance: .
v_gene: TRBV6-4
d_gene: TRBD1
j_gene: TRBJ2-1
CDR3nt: TGTGCCAGCAGGAGGGACAGGGGAGGAAATGAGCAGTTCTTC
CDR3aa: CASRRDRGGNEQFF

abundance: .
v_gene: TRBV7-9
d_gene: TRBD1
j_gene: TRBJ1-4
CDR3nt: TGTGCCAGCAGCTTAGCGCTCGGGACAGTGGGTGAAAAACTGTTTTTT
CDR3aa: CASSLALGTVGEKLFF

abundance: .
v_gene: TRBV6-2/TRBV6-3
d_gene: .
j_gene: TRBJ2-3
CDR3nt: TGTGCCAGCAGTCCAGAGGGGGTGTCAGATACGCAGTATTTT
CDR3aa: CASSPEGVSDTQYF

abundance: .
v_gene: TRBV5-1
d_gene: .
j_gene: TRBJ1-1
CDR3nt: TGCGCCAGCAGCTTATCACAGCTTGCAGGCACTGAAGCTTTCTTT
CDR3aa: CASSLSQLAGTEAFF

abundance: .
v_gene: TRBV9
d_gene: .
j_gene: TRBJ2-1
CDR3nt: TGTGCCAGCAGCGTAAGGAGGTTAGATGAGCAGTTCTTC
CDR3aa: CASSVRRLDEQFF

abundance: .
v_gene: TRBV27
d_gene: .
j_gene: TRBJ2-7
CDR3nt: TGTGCCAGCCCGCTACGGGGGGCCAGCTCCTACGAGCAGTACTTC
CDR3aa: CASPLRGASSYEQYF

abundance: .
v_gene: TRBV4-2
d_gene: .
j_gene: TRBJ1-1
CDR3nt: TGTGCCAGCAGCCAATTAGACAGGTACACTGAAGCTTTCTTT
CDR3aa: CASSQLDRYTEAFF

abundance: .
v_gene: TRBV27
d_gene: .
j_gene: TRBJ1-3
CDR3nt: TGTGCCAGCAGTCCCGGACAGCTCTCTGGAAACACCATATATTTT
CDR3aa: CASSPGQLSGNTIYF

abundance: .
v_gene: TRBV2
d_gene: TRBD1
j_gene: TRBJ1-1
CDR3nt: TGTGCCAGCAGGACGGGACAGGGTTTCGGAGAAGCTTTCTTT
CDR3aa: CASRTGQGFGEAFF

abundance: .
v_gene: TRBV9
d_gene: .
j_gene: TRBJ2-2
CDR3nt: TGTGCCAGCAGCCCCCGGACATACACCACCGGGGAGCTGTTTTTT
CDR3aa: CASSPRTYTTGELFF

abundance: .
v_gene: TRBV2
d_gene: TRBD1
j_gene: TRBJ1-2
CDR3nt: TGTGCCAGCAGTAGGGACAGGCTGAACTATGGCTACACCTTC
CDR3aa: CASSRDRLNYGYTF

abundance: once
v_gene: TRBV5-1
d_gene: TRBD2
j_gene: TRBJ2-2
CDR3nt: TGCGCCAGCAGCTTAACGGCGGGGGGGAACACCGGGGAGCTGTTTTTT
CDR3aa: CASSLTAGGNTGELFF